The entry below describes one T cell receptor (beta chain). As yet, its antigen is unknown. CDR3 length: 15 amino acids. The trim removed 5 bases at V and 6 bases at J, leaving 10 bases unmatched. Per germline, CDR1 SGHNT and CDR2 YENEEA. These data come from a study of cytomegalovirus exposure and HLA in healthy donors. Study summary: The roughly 120 validation repertoires used the same platform as the 666 first-cohort repertoires, a later analysis reported.

Donors were drawn from the roughly 130-subject validation cohort, separate from the roughly 700-subject first cohort. Study results and limitations: The authors enumerated over 150 TCR beta chains as linked to cytomegalovirus. High specificity and sensitivity for cytomegalovirus status were reported for the classifier.

Here immunoSEQ multiplex PCR was the method, and the copy in TCRdb shows in-frame clones only, minus some. Here the sample spans 150,000 to 200,000 clones, around 86% being singletons. The sequence derives from a young man in good health and CMV-seropositive. The genes are TRBV11-3 and TRBJ2-1, with 7 bases identical to TRBD2. The sample was PBMCs. As DNA, the CDR3 is TGTGCCAGCAGCAGTTATAGCGGGCAATTCAATGAGCAGTTCTTC. As protein: CASSSYSGQFNEQFF.